This T cell receptor (beta chain) appears in the sequencing data of a study of T cell responses to AZD1222 COVID-19 vaccine. The wider study: Samples with a second dose at about 4 or about 12 weeks were pooled together.

Regarding this clone: Its antigen remains unknown.

This CDR3 contains 16 residues. Looked up from germline, CDR1 is LNHNV and CDR2 is YYDKDF (reference sequence). Trimming took off 1 base at V and 5 bases at J, with 16 bases between the two ends. Findings and limits, study-wide: Recipients of two AZD1222 doses showed rising Spike-specific TCR breadth and depth. Among spike-specific TCRs, nearly half reportedly target unmutated variant regions. Spike as a whole was targeted by vaccine-associated CD4 TCRs, dominant at 160-218 and 743-854.

TCRdb keeps only in-frame clones here, not all; method: immunoSEQ multiplex PCR. Of some 110,000 clones in the sample, over 75% are singletons; the top ten hold 2.5% to 3%. The clonotype comes from an adult in good health. Sequences were derived from peripheral blood, sampled on day 0 of AZD1222 vaccination. The chain couples TRBV15 to TRBJ2-3; D may match TRBD1 or TRBD2 (5 bases each). The CDR3 loop reads CATSRVFGTTEDTQYF. The CDR3 nucleotides read TGTGCCACCAGCAGAGTCTTCGGGACGACAGAAGATACGCAGTATTTT.